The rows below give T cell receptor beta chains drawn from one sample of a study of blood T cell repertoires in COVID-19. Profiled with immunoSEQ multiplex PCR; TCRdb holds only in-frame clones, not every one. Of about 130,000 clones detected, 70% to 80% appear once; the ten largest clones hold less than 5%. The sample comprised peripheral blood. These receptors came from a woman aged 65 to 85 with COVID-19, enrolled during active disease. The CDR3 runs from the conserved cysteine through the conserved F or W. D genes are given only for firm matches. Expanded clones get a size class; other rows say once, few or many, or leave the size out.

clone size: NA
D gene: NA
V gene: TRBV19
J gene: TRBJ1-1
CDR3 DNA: TGTGCCAGTAGTCCTCCAAAGAGGACTGAAGCTTTCTTT
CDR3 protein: CASSPPKRTEAFF

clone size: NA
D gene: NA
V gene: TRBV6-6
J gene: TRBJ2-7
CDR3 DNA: TGTGCCAGCACCAGGGACACGAGCTCCTACGAGCAGTACTTC
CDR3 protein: CASTRDTSSYEQYF

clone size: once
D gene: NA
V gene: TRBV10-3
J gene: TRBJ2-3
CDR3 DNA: TGTGCCATCAGTGATACGGGCGGGGGCACAGATACGCAGTATTTT
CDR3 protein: CAISDTGGGTDTQYF

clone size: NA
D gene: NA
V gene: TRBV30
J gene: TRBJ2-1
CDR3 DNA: TGTGCCTGGAGTGTATTTGGAGTGACTTCCAATGAGCAGTTCTTC
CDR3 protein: CAWSVFGVTSNEQFF

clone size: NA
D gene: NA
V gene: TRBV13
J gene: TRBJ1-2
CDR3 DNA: TGTGCCAGCAGCCCACGGATTGATATCGGGAACTATGGCTACACCTTC
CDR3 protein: CASSPRIDIGNYGYTF

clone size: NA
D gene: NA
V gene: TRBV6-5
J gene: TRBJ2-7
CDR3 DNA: TGTGCCAGCAGCCCCGGACTATTTTACGAGCAGTACTTC
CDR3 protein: CASSPGLFYEQYF

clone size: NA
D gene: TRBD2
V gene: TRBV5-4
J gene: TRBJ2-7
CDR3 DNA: TGTGCCAGCAGCTTGGGAGCTAGCGGGAGCGCGGGGGAGCAGTACTTC
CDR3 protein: CASSLGASGSAGEQYF

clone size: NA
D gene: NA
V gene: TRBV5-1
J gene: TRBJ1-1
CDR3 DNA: TGCGCCAGCAGCCCGACACAAACGAACACTGAAGCTTTCTTT
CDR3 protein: CASSPTQTNTEAFF

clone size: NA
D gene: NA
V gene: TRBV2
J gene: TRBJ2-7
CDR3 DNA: TGTGCCAGCACGGCGGGCAGTGGATACGAGCAGTACTTC
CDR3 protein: CASTAGSGYEQYF

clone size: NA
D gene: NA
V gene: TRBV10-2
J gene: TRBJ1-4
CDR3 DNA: TGCGCCAGCAGATCAGTCTCGTGGGAGAAACTGTTTTTT
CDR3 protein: CASRSVSWEKLFF

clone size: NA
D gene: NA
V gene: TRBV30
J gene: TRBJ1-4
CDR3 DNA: TGTGCCTGGAAGACCGGGGTCCGAGGTGAAAAACTGTTTTTT
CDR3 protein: CAWKTGVRGEKLFF

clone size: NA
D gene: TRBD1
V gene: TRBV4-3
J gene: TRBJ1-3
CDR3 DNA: TGCGCCAGCAGCCAGGACAGGGTGCGGGACACCATATATTTT
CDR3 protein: CASSQDRVRDTIYF

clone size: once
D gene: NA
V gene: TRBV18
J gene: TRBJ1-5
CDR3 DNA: TGTGCCAGCTCACCGGGAGGCAGATCCAGCAATCAGCCCCAGCATTTT
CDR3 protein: CASSPGGRSSNQPQHF

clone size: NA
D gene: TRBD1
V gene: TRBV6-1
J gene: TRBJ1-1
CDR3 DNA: TGTGCCAGCAGTGAAGCGTGGACAACCGGGACAGGGGACACTGAAGCTTTCTTT
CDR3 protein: CASSEAWTTGTGDTEAFF

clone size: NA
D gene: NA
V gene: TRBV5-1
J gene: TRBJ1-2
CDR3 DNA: TGCGCCAGCAGCATGACGGGATATGGCTACACCTTC
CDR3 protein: CASSMTGYGYTF

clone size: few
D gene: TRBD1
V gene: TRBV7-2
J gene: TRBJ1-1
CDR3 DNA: TGTGCCAGCAGCCGTACTACGACAGGGGGTGGGTCCGGAGCTTTCTTT
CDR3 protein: CASSRTTTGGGSGAFF

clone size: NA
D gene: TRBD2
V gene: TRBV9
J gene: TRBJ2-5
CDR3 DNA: TGTGCCAGCAGCCCTAGAGCGGGGGCCCAGCAAGAGACCCAGTACTTC
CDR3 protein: CASSPRAGAQQETQYF

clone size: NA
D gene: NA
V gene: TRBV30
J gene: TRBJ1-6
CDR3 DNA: TGTGCCTGGAGCCCTCGGACAGCCTATAATTCACCCCTCCACTTT
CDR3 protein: CAWSPRTAYNSPLHF

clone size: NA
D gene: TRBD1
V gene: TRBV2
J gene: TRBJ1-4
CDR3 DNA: TGTGCCAGCAGTGGGGGACAGTACAATGAAAAACTGTTTTTT
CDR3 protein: CASSGGQYNEKLFF

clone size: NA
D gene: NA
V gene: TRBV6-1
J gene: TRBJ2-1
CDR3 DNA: TGTGCCAGCAGTGAAGGCGGGAAGCAGGAGCAGTTCTTC
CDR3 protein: CASSEGGKQEQFF

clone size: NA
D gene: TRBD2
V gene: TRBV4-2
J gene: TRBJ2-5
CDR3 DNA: TGTGCCAGCAGCCAAGGGGGTAGCGGGGAGACCCAGTACTTC
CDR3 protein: CASSQGGSGETQYF

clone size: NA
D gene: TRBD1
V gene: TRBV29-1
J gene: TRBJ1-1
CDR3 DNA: TGCAGCGCGGACAGGGCGAACACTGAAGCTTTCTTT
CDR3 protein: CSADRANTEAFF

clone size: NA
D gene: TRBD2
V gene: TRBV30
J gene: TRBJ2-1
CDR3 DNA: TGTGCCTGGAGTGTACAAAGGACTAGTGGTAGCCGGACGCAGTTCTTC
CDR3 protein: CAWSVQRTSGSRTQFF

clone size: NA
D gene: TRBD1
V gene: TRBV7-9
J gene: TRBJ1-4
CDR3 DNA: TGTGCCAGCAGCTTGAACAGGGGTTCGACTAATGAAAAACTGTTTTTT
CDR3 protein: CASSLNRGSTNEKLFF

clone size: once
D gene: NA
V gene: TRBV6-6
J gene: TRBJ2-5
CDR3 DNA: TGTGCCAGCAGACGAGATTCGGGATTACAAGAGACCCAGTACTTC
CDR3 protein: CASRRDSGLQETQYF

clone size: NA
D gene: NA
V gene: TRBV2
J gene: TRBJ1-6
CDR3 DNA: TGTGCCAGCAGTGGGGGCCCTAATTCACCCCTCCACTTT
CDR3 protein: CASSGGPNSPLHF

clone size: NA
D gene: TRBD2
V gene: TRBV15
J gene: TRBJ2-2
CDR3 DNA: TGTGCCACCAGCAGAGGACTAGCGGGGGGCCTCAACACCGGGGAGCTGTTTTTT
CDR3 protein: CATSRGLAGGLNTGELFF

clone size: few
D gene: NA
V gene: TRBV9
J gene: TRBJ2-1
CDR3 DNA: TGTGCCAGCAGCGTAGCTTCCTACAATGAGCAGTTCTTC
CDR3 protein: CASSVASYNEQFF

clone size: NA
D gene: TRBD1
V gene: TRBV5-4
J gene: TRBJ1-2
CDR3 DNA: TGTGCCAGCAGCCGATTGGACAGGGGAGCTGACTATGGCTACACCTTC
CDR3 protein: CASSRLDRGADYGYTF

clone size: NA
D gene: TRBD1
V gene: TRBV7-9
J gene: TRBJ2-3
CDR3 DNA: TGTGCCAGCAGCTCATCTCCGGGACAGGGAACAGATACGCAGTATTTT
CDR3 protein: CASSSSPGQGTDTQYF

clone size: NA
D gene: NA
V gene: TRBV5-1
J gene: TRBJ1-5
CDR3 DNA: TGCGCCAGCAGCCCAGTCCAGAATAGCAATCAGCCCCAGCATTTT
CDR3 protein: CASSPVQNSNQPQHF

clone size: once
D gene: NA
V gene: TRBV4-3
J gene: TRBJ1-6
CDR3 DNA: TGCGCCAGCAGCCAAGCGAGGAAGGCGGATTCACCCCTCCACTTT
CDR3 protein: CASSQARKADSPLHF

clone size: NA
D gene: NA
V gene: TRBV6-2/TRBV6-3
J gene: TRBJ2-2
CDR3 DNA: TGTGCCAGCAGTTACTCGGGACACCTGAACACCGGGGAGCTGTTTTTT
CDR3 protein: CASSYSGHLNTGELFF

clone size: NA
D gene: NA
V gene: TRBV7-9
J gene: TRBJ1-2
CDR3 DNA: TGTGCCAGCAGCCCAGGATATGGCTACACCTTC
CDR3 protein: CASSPGYGYTF

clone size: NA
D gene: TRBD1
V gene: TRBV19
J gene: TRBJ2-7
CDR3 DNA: TGTGCCAGTAGTATTGGACAGGGGGGATACGAGCAGTACTTC
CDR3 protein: CASSIGQGGYEQYF

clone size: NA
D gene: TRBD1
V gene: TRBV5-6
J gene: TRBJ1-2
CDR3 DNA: TGTGCCAGCAGCTGGGACGACAGGGGGGTGGGCTACACCTTC
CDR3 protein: CASSWDDRGVGYTF

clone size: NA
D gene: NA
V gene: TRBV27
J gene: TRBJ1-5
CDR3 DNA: TGTGCCAGCAGTTTGGACAGCTCATTCCGTCAGCCCCAGCATTTT
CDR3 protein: CASSLDSSFRQPQHF

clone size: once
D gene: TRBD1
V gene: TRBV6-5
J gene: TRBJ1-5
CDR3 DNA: TGTGCCAGCAGCGGACAGGGGGGGAGTCAGCCCCAGCATTTT
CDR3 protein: CASSGQGGSQPQHF

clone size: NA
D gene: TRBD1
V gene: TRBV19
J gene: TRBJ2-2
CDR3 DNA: TGTGCCAGTAGTAAGGCCGGGACAGGGTCGTACGAGCTGTTTTTT
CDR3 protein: CASSKAGTGSYELFF

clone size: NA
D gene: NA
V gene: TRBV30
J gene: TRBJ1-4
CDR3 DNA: TGTGCCTGGTCCCAGGGAACTAATGAAAAACTGTTTTTT
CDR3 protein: CAWSQGTNEKLFF

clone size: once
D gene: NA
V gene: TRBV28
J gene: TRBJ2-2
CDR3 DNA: TGTGCCAGCAGTCCCCCTGGTTGGACAGCATCCGGGGAGCTGTTTTTT
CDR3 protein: CASSPPGWTASGELFF

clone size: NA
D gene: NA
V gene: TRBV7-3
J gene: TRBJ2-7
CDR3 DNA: TGTGCCAGCAGCTTAACAGGGGGAGACTACGAGCAGTACTTC
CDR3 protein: CASSLTGGDYEQYF

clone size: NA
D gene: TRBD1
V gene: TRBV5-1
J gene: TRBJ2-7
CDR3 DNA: TGCGCCAGCGCCGTTGGACAGGGGCCCGAGCAGTACTTC
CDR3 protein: CASAVGQGPEQYF

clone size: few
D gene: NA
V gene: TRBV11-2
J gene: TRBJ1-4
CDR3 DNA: TGTGCCAGCAGCCCCCGGACGGGGAATAATGAAAAACTGTTTTTT
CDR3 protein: CASSPRTGNNEKLFF

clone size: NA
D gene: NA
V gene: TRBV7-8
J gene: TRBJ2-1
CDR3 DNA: TGTGCCAGCAGCTTACCCCGGGGGGCAAACAATGAGCAGTTCTTC
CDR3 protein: CASSLPRGANNEQFF

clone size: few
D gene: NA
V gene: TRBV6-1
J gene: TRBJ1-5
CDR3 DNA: TGTGCCAGCAGTGTCCCCTCTACAACAGGGTTACAGCCCCAGCATTTT
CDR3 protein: CASSVPSTTGLQPQHF

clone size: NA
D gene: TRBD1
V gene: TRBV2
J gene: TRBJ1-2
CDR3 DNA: TGTGCCAGATCGGCCGAAGTTCCGGGACAGAATGGCTACACCTTC
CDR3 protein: CARSAEVPGQNGYTF

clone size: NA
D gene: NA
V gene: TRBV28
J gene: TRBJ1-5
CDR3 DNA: TGTGCCAGCAGTGGCATAGCAAATCAGCCCCAGCATTTT
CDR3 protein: CASSGIANQPQHF

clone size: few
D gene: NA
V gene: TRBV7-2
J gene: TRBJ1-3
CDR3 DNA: TGTGCCAGCAGCTCCAATTCTGGGTCGGGTTTTTCTGGAAACACCATATATTTT
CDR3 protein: CASSSNSGSGFSGNTIYF

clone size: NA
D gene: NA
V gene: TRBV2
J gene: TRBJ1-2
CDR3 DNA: TGTGCCAGCAGTGAAGGGGCCTATGGCTACACCTTC
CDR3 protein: CASSEGAYGYTF

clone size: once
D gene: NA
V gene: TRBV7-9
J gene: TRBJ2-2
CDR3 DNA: TGTGCCAGCAGCCGGACAAGGGAGCTGTTTTTT
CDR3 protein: CASSRTRELFF